The T cell receptor beta chain under discussion was sequenced for a study of T cell responses to AZD1222 COVID-19 vaccine. A word on this clone: Its antigen is not identified.

The analysis combined second doses at about 4 or about 12 weeks. The table came from immunoSEQ multiplex PCR; TCRdb's copy has only in-frame clones and leaves some out. The repertoire consists of approximately 150,000 clones, with about nine tenths occurring once and the leading ten covering 1% to 1.5%. General study findings and limits: The sample set comprised mostly white British donors with more females, and clonal diversity was possibly underestimated. Targets within unmutated variant regions were reportedly found for nearly half of spike-specific TCRs. Seropositive at baseline were only five or six AZD1222 recipients.

V lost 0 bases and J lost 6, with 12 bases in between. The CDR3 extends over 14 amino acids. CDR1 and CDR2 (germline): SNHLY, FYNNEI. Sequences were derived from peripheral blood, sampled 28 days after the second AZD1222 dose. The V and J genes are TRBV2 and TRBJ2-7; D uncertain. The sequence came from an adult who received the AZD1222 COVID-19 vaccine. For the CDR3, the DNA is TGTGCCAGCAGTGAAGCGCCCGCCTTACCCGAGCAGTACTTC. Its protein product is CASSEAPALPEQYF.